What follows are 14 T cell receptor beta chains derived from one specimen sequenced in a study of early T cells in non-severe SARS-CoV-2 infection. Using its own MiXCR run on the 5' RACE reads, TCRdb lists one record per CDR3 protein. The table includes 80,000 to 95,000 distinct CDR3 sequences, 9% to 15% detected once. The sample comprised whole blood. These TCRs come from an adult who was a healthcare worker with PCR-confirmed SARS-CoV-2 infection or an uninfected control (not recorded which).

This clonotype has more than one count but fewer than ten. The gene calls are TRBV29-1 and TRBJ1-2; no clear D gene. CDR1 and CDR2 from the germline V gene are SQVTM and ANQGSEA. The CDR3 has 16 amino acids. V was pared by 0 bases and J by 4 bases, with 18 bases between. CDR3 nucleotides: TGCAGCGTTGAAGAGGAATTCGCTGGAGGGATCTATGGCTACACCTTC. Translated: CSVEEEFAGGIYGYTF.

The CDR3 DNA follows: TGTGCCAGCAGTTTCATACGCGGGAGCACAGATACGCAGTATTTT. Amino acids: CASSFIRGSTDTQYF. The chain has TRBV12-3 or TRBV12-4 and TRBJ2-3, with D tentatively TRBD2 (5 bases). V was cut by 3 bases and J by 0 bases, with 10 bases left in between. The CDR3 covers 15 residues.

The CDR3 DNA sequence: TGCAGTGCTGCGAGACTAGCGGGACCGTACCATGAGCAGTTCTTC. This codes for CSAARLAGPYHEQFF. This chain joins TRBV20-1 and TRBJ2-1, with 11 bases matching TRBD2. V lost 5 bases and J lost 8; bases outside the gene matches: 11. The germline gives CDR1 DFQATT, CDR2 SNEGSKA (reference sequence). The CDR3 contains 15 residues.

The chain has TRBV6-2 or TRBV6-3 and TRBJ2-3; D unresolved. The CDR3 has 15 amino acids. The germline CDR1 and CDR2 sequences are MNHEY and SVGEGT. The V gene lost 7 bases and the J gene lost 6 bases, with 20 bases spanning the gap. For the CDR3, the DNA is TGTGCCAGCAACCACCCGGTGGGTTCGGCGGATACGCAGTATTTT. It codes for CASNHPVGSADTQYF.

The genes are TRBV4-1 and TRBJ2-1, with no clear D. Trimming cost V 1 base and J 2 bases, with 9 bases left between them. CDR1 MGHRA and CDR2 YSYEKL come from the germline V gene. The CDR3 consists of 15 residues. The chain's CDR3 is CASSQGRLTYNEQFF. The CDR3 DNA reads as TGCGCCAGCAGCCAAGGGCGCCTCACCTACAATGAGCAGTTCTTC.

At least ten counts were recorded for this clonotype. This chain joins TRBV20-1 and TRBJ2-1; 9 nucleotides line up with TRBD2. V gave up 0 bases and J gave up 4 bases; unmatched junction bases: 13. The CDR3 contains 18 residues. Germline CDR1 DFQATT, CDR2 SNEGSKA (reference sequence). CDR3 residues: CSARDLLIGLATYNEQFF. As DNA, the CDR3 is TGCAGTGCTAGAGATCTTCTTATAGGACTAGCGACGTACAATGAGCAGTTCTTC.

V gene TRBV7-9 combines with J gene TRBJ2-3, with 9 bases fitting TRBD1. The CDR3 runs 14 residues. V lost 3 bases and J lost 9; bases outside the gene matches: 7. The V gene's germline CDR1 is SEHNR and CDR2 FQNEAQ (reference sequence). For the CDR3, the DNA is TGTGCCAGCAGCTTTAGGACAGGGGTAGACACGCAGTATTTT. The encoded protein is CASSFRTGVDTQYF.

This clonotype was recorded many times. At one end, the junction sequence differs from germline, possibly due to a read error. V usage is TRBV4-3 and J usage is TRBJ1-6; TRBD1 matches 7 bases. CDR3 size: 16 residues. The germline CDR1 and CDR2 sequences are LGHNA and YSLEER. CDR3 region: CASSQRRQGEYSPLPF. The CDR3 DNA reads TGCGCCAGCAGCCAACGTAGACAGGGAGAATATTCACCCCTCCCTTTT.

The V call is TRBV18, the J call TRBJ2-6; D call uncertain. Germline V gene data show CDR1 as KGHSH and CDR2 as LQKENI. CDR3 length equals 15 residues. Trimming removed 3 bases at V and 1 base at J, with 7 bases between. CDR3 loop: CASSPLMSGANVLTF. The CDR3 DNA is TGTGCCAGCTCACCGCTCATGTCTGGGGCCAACGTCCTGACTTTC.

Many counts were recorded for this clonotype. The chain employs TRBV3-1 and TRBJ2-5; no clear D gene. Trimming removed 0 bases from V and 5 bases from J, with 19 bases in between. This CDR3 comprises 17 residues. Germline assignment: CDR1 LGHDT and CDR2 YNNKEL (reference sequence). The CDR3 DNA sequence: TGTGCCAGCAGCCAAGAAACGGAATTAGGTTACCGTGAGACCCAGTACTTC. As protein: CASSQETELGYRETQYF.

The chain joins TRBV7-2 to TRBJ1-6; D ambiguous. Germline CDR1 SGHTA, CDR2 FQGNSA. The CDR3 covers 13 residues. V lost 1 base and J 11 bases, leaving 9 bases between the germline ends. As DNA, the CDR3 is TGTGCCAGCAGCTTAGTGGCCATAACACCCCTCCACTTT. It yields the protein CASSLVAITPLHF.

V usage is TRBV29-1 and J usage is TRBJ2-2; a possible D gene is TRBD1 (6 bases). V lost 7 bases and J 5 bases, leaving 20 bases between the germline ends. The CDR3 spans 15 residues. Germline V gene lookup returns CDR1 SQVTM and CDR2 ANQGSEA. CDR3 sequence reads: CSAHADTGSTGELFF. In DNA, the CDR3 is TGCAGCGCCCACGCTGATACAGGGAGTACCGGGGAGCTGTTTTTT.

The table lists this clonotype with a few counts. The chain couples TRBV14 to TRBJ1-2; no definite D call. V gave up 1 base and J gave up 3 bases, with 6 bases separating them. There are 13 residues in the CDR3. The germline gives CDR1 SGHDN, CDR2 FVKESK. CDR3 sequence (DNA): TGTGCCAGCAGCCAAGTGTATTACTATGGCTACACCTTC. Encoded protein: CASSQVYYYGYTF.

J is TRBJ2-3 and V is TRBV5-1, with 11 positions matching TRBD2. Trimming at V came to 3 bases and at J to 0 bases, leaving 3 bases not matched to a gene. The V gene's germline CDR1 is SGHRS and CDR2 YFSETQ. This CDR3 region has 16 residues. Here the CDR3 reads CASSSGLAESTDTQYF. CDR3 DNA sequence: TGCGCCAGCAGCTCGGGACTAGCGGAGAGCACAGATACGCAGTATTTT.